A single sample is the source of the 10 T cell receptor beta chains below, sequenced in a study of T cell repertoires in cytomegalovirus infection (dated by TCRdb to about 2019). No antigens are known for them. Sequencing used an Illumina HiSeq 1500. The public sequencing data were trimmed at Q25 with fastp and processed into clonotypes with MiXCR by TCRdb, which kept only in-frame beta chains. Each record represents a unique CDR3 protein, reported with the most common genes and DNA among its rows. The sample contains 140,000 to 150,000 distinct CDR3 sequences, more than 30% of them found a single time. Around 50% of the sample goes to the ten largest clones. This sample's treatment or condition label indicates: in vitro stimulation with specific CMV peptide epitopes to enrich CMV-specific T cells. This specimen consisted of CD8+ T cells from cultured PBMCs, obtained from culture after CMV antigen stimulation. The receptor source for this set is a human donor in good health (CMV status not recorded). Some clones in this sample may be carry-over from other donors' samples.

This chain joins TRBV28 and TRBJ2-2, with D possibly matching TRBD2 (6 bases). CDR3 length: 15 amino acids. Germline assignment: CDR1 MDHEN and CDR2 SYDVKM. V lost 3 bases and J 1 base, leaving 9 bases between the germline ends. The CDR3 reads CASSFLGGNTGELFF. In DNA, the CDR3 is TGTGCCAGCAGTTTCTTGGGGGGGAACACCGGGGAGCTGTTTTTT.

The chain has TRBV19 and TRBJ1-2; D perhaps matches TRBD1 (5 bases). Trimming cost V 5 bases and J 0 bases, with 7 bases left between them. The CDR3 is made up of 13 amino acids. CDR1 and CDR2 from the germline V gene are LNHDA and SQIVND (reference sequence). The chain's CDR3 is CASSVTANYGYTF. Here the CDR3 DNA reads TGTGCCAGTAGTGTGACAGCTAACTATGGCTACACCTTC. The whole variable domain, remainder taken from reference TRBV19 and TRBJ1-2, is DGGITQSPKYLFRKEGQNVTLSCEQNLNHDAMYWYRQDPGQGLRLIYYSQIVNDFQKGDIAEGYSVSREKKESFPLTVTSAQKNPTAFYLCASSVTANYGYTFGSGTRLTVV.

J is TRBJ2-3 and V is TRBV6-5; possibly TRBD2 for D (8 bases). The CDR3 loop spans 20 amino acids. Deletions cut 6 bases from V and 2 bases from J, with 30 bases between. Germline CDR1 and CDR2: MNHEY and SVGAGI. CDR3 in amino acids: CASSSQGGGRRGEPTDTQYF. As DNA, the CDR3 is TGTGCCAGCAGCAGCCAGGGGGGAGGAAGGCGGGGGGAACCCACAGATACGCAGTATTTT.

This chain links TRBV7-3 with TRBJ2-3; perhaps TRBD2 as D (7 bases). Trimming pared 5 bases from V and 2 bases from J, leaving 17 bases between. Germline assignment: CDR1 SGHTA and CDR2 FQGTGA. The CDR3 runs 16 residues. The CDR3 protein is CASSLFGGQNTDTQYF. In DNA, the CDR3 is TGTGCCAGCAGCCTGTTCGGGGGGCAAAACACAGATACGCAGTATTTT.

This clonotype was counted between two and nine times. The chain couples TRBV29-1 to TRBJ2-3, with D possibly being TRBD1 (6 bases). V lost 2 bases and J 0 bases, leaving 18 bases between the germline ends. This CDR3 region has 17 residues. CDR1 and CDR2 from the germline V gene are SQVTM and ANQGSEA. CDR3 in DNA: TGCAGCGTTGAAAGGCTTGGTGAGGGGGTTAGCACAGATACGCAGTATTTT. It translates to CSVERLGEGVSTDTQYF.

In its sample, this clonotype was seen a few times. The V call is TRBV7-2, the J call TRBJ2-1; tentatively, D is TRBD1 or TRBD2 (6 bases each). The CDR3 totals 16 residues. Per the germline V gene, CDR1 is SGHTA and CDR2 is FQGNSA. Trimming cost V 1 base and J 2 bases, with 12 bases left between them. The CDR3, as DNA: TGTGCCAGCAGCTTAGTCGGGGGCCTCGCCTACAATGAGCAGTTCTTC. It is translated as CASSLVGGLAYNEQFF.

J is TRBJ1-1 and V is TRBV7-4; D may be TRBD1 (6 bases). Germline CDR1 reads SGHVT; CDR2 reads SQSDAQ. Trimming took 5 bases from V and 1 from J, leaving 20 bases between them. This CDR3 comprises 17 residues. CDR3 residues: CASSLTGPEVPNTEAFF. The CDR3, as DNA: TGTGCCAGCAGCCTGACAGGTCCTGAGGTCCCGAACACTGAAGCTTTCTTT.

The genes are TRBV2 and TRBJ2-3; D uncertain. Germline CDR1 SNHLY, CDR2 FYNNEI. V gave up 0 bases and J gave up 6 bases, with 16 bases separating them. CDR3 length: 16 residues. The CDR3 sequence is CASSEATGPHTDTQYF. In DNA, the CDR3 is TGTGCCAGCAGTGAAGCTACCGGACCACATACCGATACGCAGTATTTT.

This chain connects TRBV27 to TRBJ2-7; D is ambiguous. The germline V gene has CDR1 MNHEY and CDR2 SMNVEV (reference sequence). V dropped 2 bases and J dropped 11 bases, with 16 bases sitting between them. The CDR3 sequence is 13 residues long. This chain's CDR3 is CASSLQVRGDEYF. CDR3 nucleotides: TGTGCCAGCAGTTTACAAGTCAGAGGTGATGAGTACTTC.

This clonotype was seen many times. The chain is built from TRBV5-4 and TRBJ2-7; 11 bases match TRBD1. This CDR3 comprises 15 residues. Per the germline V gene, CDR1 is SGHNT and CDR2 is YYREEE (reference sequence). J gave up 4 bases and V 3 bases, and 6 bases lay outside the gene matches. The CDR3 sequence is CASSSPGQGVYEQYF. CDR3 DNA: TGTGCCAGCAGCTCCCCGGGACAGGGGGTTTACGAGCAGTACTTC.